This TCR beta chain was identified during a study of blood T cells in healthy people across ages. The CDR3 has 11 amino acids. Per germline, CDR1 SGHTA and CDR2 FQGNSA. Trimming removed 3 bases from V and 8 bases from J, with 7 bases in between. Sample-barcoded 5' priming and a J-beta primer mix drove a second PCR of roughly 7 to 11 cycles. A minimum of 2.5 million CDR3-containing paired-end reads was obtained for each sample. Each CDR3 protein is one row after TCRdb ran MiXCR on the 5' RACE reads. The sample includes about 590,000 distinct CDR3 sequences, 25% to 30% of them seen just once. The sample holds many counts of this clonotype.

V usage is TRBV7-2 and J usage is TRBJ1-2, with unresolved D. Sequencing was performed on blood. The receptor's source is a woman of 80 years or more in good health. The CDR3 DNA reads as TGTGCCAGCAGCTTTACAACGGGCTACACCTTC. Its protein product is CASSFTTGYTF. Variable domain in full (rest from reference TRBV7-2 and TRBJ1-2): GAGVSQSPSNKVTEKGKDVELRCDPISGHTALYWYRQSLGQGLEFLIYFQGNSAPDKSGLPSDRFSAERTGGSVSTLTIQRTQQEDSAVYLCASSFTTGYTFGSGTRLTVV.